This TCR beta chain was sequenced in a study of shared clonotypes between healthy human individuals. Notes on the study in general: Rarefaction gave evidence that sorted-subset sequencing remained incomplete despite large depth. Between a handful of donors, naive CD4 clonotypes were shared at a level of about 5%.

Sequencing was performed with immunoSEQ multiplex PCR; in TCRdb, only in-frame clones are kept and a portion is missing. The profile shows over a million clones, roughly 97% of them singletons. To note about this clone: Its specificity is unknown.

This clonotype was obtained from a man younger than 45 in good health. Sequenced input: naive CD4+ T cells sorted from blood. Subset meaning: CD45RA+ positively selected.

The CDR3 DNA sequence: TGTGCCAGTAGTATACTAGCGCGGACCGGGGAGCTGTTTTTT. Protein: CASSILARTGELFF. The V and J genes are TRBV19 and TRBJ2-2, with D possibly TRBD2 on 6 matching bases. Germline CDR1 is LNHDA and CDR2 is SQIVND (reference sequence). Trimming pared 2 bases from V and 5 bases from J, leaving 9 bases between. The CDR3 spans 14 residues.